This T cell receptor (beta chain) was sequenced in a study of blood T cell repertoires in COVID-19. Whole-study context: Specimens from acute and convalescent COVID-19 originated in the United States, Italy and Spain. PBMCs, B-cell-depleted T cells, or T cells provided the cDNA or gDNA that made up the material.

The length of the CDR3 is 15 residues. Germline V gene data show CDR1 as KGHDR and CDR2 as SFDVKD. Methods used by the authors: Reference gene primer amplification gave nucleated cell count estimates. Data came from immunoSEQ multiplex PCR; TCRdb stores just in-frame clones and leaves some out. Clonal size and the V and J genes are those of that table, whereas D and trimming came from the DNA. The sample lists 150,000 to 200,000 clones, 75% to 80% occurring once. The material sequenced was peripheral blood. This chain joins TRBV24-1 and TRBJ2-5, with TRBD2 matching over 10 bases. This receptor was identified in a woman in her 70s with acute or convalescent COVID-19. The CDR3 coding sequence is TGTGCGGCCACGGCTAGCGGGAGCCGCGCGGAGACCCAGTACTTC. Translated, it gives CAATASGSRAETQYF.